This TCR beta chain derives from a study of blood T cell repertoires in COVID-19. Method: immunoSEQ multiplex PCR; TCRdb's copy keeps in-frame clones and lacks some. The table records about 350,000 clones, roughly 90% of them present only once. The CDR3 extends over 13 amino acids. Germline V CDR1 and CDR2: GTSNPN, SVGIG (reference sequence). The V end was cut by 4 bases, the J end by 5 bases, with 14 bases between. Clinical history as reported by participants underpinned cohort assignment. Donors of Cohort 3 who recovered were those that had two negative PCRs, clearance, or symptom resolution. The chain combines TRBV30 with TRBJ1-1; the D is unclear. The specimen was PBMCs or T cells enriched from blood (not recorded which). The sequence was obtained from a woman aged 25 to 39 who had recovered from COVID-19. The DNA of the CDR3 is TGTGCCTGGATGGAAGGAGCGTGGACTGAAGCTTTCTTT. This encodes CAWMEGAWTEAFF.